The clone carrying this T cell receptor beta chain occurred once. Its antigen is unidentified. The CDR3 spans 13 residues. The germline V and J ends were trimmed by 2 bases and 5 bases, with 7 bases remaining between them. CDR1 is SGHVS, CDR2 FNYEAQ, per germline. This sample was taken from a study of response to subunit inactivated influenza vaccine. Study-level results: The study's authors posited that every seasonal influenza vaccination enlists few new T cells.

Using its own MiXCR run on the RT-PCR reads, TCRdb lists one record per CDR3 protein. The sample shows roughly 520,000 distinct CDR3 sequences, about 25% of them seen only once. Sequences were derived from CD4+ T cells sorted from PBMCs, sampled around 5 days after vaccination. V and J are TRBV7-6 and TRBJ2-1; no definite D call. This receptor was identified in a man in his fifties or sixties who received an inactivated influenza vaccine. The CDR3 coding sequence is TGTGCCAGCAGCTTAATTTCAAACAATGAGCAGTTCTTC. It is translated as CASSLISNNEQFF.